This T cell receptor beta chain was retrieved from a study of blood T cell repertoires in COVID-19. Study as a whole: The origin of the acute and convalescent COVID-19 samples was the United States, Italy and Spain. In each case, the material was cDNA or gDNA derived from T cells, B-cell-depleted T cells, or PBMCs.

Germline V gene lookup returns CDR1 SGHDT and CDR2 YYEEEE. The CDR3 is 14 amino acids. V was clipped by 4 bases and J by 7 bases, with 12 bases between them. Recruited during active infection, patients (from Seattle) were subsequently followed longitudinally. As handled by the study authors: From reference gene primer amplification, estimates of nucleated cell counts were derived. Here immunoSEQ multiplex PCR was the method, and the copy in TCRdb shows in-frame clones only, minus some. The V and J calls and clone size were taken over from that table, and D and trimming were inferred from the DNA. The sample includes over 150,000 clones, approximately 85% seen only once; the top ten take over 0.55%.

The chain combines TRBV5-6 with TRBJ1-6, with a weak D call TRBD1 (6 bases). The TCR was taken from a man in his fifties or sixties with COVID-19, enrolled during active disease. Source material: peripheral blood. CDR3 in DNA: TGTGCCAGCAGCAACAGGGCCGGCAATTCACCCCTCCACTTT. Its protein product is CASSNRAGNSPLHF.